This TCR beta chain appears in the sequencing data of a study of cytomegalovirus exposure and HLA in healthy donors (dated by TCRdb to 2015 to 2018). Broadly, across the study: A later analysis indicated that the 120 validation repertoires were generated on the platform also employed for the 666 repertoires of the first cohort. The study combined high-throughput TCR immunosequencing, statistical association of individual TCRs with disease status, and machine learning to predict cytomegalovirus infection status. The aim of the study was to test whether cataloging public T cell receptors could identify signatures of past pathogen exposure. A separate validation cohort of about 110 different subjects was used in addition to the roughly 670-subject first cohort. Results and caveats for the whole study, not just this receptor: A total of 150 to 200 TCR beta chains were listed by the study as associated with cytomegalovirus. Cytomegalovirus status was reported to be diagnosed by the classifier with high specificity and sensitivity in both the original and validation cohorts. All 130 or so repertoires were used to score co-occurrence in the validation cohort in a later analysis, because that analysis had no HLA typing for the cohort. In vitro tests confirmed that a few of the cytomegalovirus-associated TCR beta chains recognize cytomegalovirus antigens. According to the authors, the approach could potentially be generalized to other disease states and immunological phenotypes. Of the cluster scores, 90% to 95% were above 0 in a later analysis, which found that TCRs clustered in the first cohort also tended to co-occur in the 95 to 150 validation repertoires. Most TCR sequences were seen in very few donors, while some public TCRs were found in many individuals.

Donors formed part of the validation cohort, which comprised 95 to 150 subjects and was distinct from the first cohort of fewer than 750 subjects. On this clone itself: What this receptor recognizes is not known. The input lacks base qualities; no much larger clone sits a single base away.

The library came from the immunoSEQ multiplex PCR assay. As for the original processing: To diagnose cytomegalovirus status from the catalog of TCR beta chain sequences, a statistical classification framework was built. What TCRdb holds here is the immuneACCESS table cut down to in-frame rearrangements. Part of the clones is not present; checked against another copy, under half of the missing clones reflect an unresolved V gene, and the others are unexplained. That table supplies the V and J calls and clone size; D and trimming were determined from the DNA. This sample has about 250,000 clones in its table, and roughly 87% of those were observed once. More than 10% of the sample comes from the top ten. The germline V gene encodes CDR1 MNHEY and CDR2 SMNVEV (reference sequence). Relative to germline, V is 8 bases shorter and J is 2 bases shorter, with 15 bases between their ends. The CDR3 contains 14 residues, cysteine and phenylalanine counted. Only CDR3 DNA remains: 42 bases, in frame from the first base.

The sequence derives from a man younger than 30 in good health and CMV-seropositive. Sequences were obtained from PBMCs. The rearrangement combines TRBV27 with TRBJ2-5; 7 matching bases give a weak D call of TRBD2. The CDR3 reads CASRRGAGQETQYF. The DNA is TGTGCCAGCCGACGGGGGGCGGGTCAAGAGACCCAGTACTTC.